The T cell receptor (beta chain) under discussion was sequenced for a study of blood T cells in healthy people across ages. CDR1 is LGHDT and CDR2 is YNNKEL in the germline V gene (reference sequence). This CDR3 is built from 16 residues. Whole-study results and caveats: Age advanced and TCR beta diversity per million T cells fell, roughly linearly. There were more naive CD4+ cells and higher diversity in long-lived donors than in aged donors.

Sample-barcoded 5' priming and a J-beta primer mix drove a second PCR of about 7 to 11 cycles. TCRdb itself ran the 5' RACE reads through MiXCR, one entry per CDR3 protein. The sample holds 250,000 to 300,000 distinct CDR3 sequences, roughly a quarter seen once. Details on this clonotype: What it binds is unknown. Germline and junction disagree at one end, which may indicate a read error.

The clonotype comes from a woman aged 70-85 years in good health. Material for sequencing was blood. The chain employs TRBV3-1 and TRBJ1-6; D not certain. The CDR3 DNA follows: TGTGCCAGCAACCAACGAAAGGCCCAGAGTGGATCACCCCTCCGCTTT. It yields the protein CASNQRKAQSGSPLRF.